Given below is one TCR beta chain in context. Per germline, CDR1 SGHRS and CDR2 YFSETQ. This CDR3 is built from 13 residues. V lost 4 bases to trimming and J lost 1 base, with 8 bases between them. The sample originates from a study of cytomegalovirus exposure and HLA in healthy donors. Amplification used 60 Vbeta primers and 13 Jbeta primers. The protocol was immunoSEQ multiplex PCR, while the TCRdb copy is restricted to in-frame clones and leaves out a portion. The sample includes some 170,000 clones, about 69% of them seen just once. Sequenced input: PBMCs. The rearrangement links TRBV5-1 to TRBJ1-2; no reliable D call. The receptor's source is a human donor in good health. The CDR3 region is CASSEGLNYGYTF. As DNA, the CDR3 is TGCGCCAGCAGCGAAGGACTTAACTATGGCTACACCTTC.